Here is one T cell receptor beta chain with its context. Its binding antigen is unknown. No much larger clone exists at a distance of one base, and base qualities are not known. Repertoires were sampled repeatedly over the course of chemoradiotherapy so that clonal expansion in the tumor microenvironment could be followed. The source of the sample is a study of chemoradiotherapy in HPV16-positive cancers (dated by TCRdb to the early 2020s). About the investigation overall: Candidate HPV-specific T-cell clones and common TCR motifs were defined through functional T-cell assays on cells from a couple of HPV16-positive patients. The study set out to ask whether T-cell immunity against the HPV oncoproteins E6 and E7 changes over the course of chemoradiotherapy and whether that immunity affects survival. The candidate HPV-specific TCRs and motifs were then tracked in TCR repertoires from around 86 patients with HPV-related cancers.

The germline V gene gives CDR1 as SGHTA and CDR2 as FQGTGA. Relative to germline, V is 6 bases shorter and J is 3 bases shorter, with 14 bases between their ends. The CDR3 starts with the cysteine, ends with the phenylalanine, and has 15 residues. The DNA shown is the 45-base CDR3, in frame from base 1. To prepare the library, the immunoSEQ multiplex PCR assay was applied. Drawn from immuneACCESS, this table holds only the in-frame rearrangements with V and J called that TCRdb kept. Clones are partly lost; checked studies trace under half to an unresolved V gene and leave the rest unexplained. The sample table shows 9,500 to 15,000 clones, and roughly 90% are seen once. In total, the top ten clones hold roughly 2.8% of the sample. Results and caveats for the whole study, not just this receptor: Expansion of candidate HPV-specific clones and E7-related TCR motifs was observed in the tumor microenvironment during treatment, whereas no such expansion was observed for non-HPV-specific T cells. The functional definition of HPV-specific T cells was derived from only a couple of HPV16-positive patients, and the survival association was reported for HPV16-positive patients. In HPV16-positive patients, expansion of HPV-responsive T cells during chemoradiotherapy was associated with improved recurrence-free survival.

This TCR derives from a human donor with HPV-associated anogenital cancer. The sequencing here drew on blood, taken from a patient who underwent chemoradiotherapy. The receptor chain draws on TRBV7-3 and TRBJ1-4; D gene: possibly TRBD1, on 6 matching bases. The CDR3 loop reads CASRAGDVANEKLFF. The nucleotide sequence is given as TGTGCCAGCAGGGCAGGGGATGTTGCTAATGAAAAACTGTTTTTT.